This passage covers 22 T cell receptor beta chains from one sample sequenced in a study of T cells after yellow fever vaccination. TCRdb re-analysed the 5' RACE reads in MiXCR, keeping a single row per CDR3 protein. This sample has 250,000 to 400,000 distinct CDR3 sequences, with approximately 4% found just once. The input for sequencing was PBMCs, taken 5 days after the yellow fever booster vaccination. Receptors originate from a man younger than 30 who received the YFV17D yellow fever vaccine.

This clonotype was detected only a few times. In DNA, the CDR3 is TGTGCCAGCAGAGGACCTAGCACAGATACGCAGTATTTT. Protein: CASRGPSTDTQYF. V usage is TRBV6-5 and J usage is TRBJ2-3; D remains unclear. Trimming took off 6 bases at V and 0 bases at J, with 7 bases between the two ends. CDR3 length: 13 amino acids. Per the germline V gene, CDR1 is MNHEY and CDR2 is SVGAGI.

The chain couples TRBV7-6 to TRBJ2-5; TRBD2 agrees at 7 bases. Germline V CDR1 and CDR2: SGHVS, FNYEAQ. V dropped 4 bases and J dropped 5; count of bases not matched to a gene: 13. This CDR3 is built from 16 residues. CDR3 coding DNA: TGTGCCAGCAGCTGGGCCCGGGCCACGCGGGAGGAGACCCAGTACTTC. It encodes CASSWARATREETQYF.

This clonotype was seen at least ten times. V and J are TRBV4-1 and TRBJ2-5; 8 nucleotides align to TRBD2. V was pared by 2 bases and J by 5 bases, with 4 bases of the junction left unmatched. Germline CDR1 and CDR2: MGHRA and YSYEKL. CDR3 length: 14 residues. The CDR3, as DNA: TGCGCCAGCAGCCAACCGGGGGGGGTCGAGACCCAGTACTTC. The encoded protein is CASSQPGGVETQYF.

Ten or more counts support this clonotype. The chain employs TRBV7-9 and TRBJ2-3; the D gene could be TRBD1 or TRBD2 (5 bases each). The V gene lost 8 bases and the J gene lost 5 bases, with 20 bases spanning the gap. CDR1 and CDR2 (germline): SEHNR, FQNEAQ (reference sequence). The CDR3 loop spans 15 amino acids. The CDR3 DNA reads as TGTGCCAGCCGCCCTGCAGGGACCCCGCAAGATACGCAGTATTTT. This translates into CASRPAGTPQDTQYF.

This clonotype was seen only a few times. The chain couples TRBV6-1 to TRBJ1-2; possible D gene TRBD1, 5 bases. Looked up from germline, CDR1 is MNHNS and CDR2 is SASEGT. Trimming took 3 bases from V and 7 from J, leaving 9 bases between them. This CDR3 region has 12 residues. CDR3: CASSERGSGYTF. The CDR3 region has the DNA TGTGCCAGCAGTGAGCGGGGCTCTGGCTACACCTTC.

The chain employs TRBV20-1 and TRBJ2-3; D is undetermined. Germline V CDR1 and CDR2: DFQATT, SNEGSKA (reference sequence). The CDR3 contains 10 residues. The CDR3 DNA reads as TGCAGGGCGAGAGCAGATACGCAGTATTTT. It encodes CRARADTQYF.

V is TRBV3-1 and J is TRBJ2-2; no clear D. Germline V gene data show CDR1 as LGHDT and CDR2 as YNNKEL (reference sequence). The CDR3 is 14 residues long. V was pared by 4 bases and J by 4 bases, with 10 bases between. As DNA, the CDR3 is TGTGCCAGCAGCCGGGTAGACTCCACCGGGGAGCTGTTTTTT. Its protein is CASSRVDSTGELFF. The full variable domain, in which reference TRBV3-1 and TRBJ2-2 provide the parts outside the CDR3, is DTAVSQTPKYLVTQMGNDKSIKCEQNLGHDTMYWYKQDSKKFLKIMFSYNNKELIINETVPNRFSPKSPDKAHLNLHINSLELGDSAVYFCASSRVDSTGELFFGEGSRLTVL.

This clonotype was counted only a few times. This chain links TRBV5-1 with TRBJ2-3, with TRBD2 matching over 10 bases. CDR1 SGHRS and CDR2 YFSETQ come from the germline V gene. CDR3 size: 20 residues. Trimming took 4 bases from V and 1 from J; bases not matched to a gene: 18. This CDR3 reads CASSPGLIGRAGGRTDTQYF. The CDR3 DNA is TGCGCCAGCAGCCCCGGTTTGATCGGGAGAGCGGGGGGGCGCACAGATACGCAGTATTTT.

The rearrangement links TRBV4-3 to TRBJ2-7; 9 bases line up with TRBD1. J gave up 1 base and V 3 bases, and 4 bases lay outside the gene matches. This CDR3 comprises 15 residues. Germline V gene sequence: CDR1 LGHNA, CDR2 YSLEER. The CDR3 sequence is CASSQGTGLSYEQYF. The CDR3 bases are TGCGCCAGCAGCCAGGGGACAGGGTTATCCTACGAGCAGTACTTC.

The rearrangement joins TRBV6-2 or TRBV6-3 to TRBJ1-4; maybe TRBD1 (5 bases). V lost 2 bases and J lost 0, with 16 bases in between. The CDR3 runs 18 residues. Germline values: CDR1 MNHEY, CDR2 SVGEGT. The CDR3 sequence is CASSYHAVRDSTNEKLFF. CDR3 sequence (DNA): TGTGCCAGCAGTTACCACGCCGTGAGGGACTCAACTAATGAAAAACTGTTTTTT.

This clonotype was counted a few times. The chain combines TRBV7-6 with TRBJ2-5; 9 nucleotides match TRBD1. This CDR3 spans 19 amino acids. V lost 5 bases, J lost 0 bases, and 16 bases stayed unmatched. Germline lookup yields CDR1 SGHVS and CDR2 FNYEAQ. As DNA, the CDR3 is TGTGCCAGCAGCACGGGACAGGGCCCCCAAGGACCTCACCAAGAGACCCAGTACTTC. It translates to CASSTGQGPQGPHQETQYF.

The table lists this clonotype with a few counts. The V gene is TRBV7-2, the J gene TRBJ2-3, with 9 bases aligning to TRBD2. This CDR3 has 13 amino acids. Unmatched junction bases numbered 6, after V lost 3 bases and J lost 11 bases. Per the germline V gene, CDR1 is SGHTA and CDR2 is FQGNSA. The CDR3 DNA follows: TGTGCCAGCAGCTTTTGGCGGGGGGGAGAGCAGTATTTT. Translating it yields CASSFWRGGEQYF.

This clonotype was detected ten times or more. DNA for the CDR3: TGCGCCAGCAGCCTGGACAGCCAGGGAGGAAAACTGTTTTTT. Translating gives CASSLDSQGGKLFF. The chain employs TRBV5-1 and TRBJ1-4; tentatively, D is TRBD1 (6 bases). The CDR3 totals 14 residues. The V end was cut by 4 bases, the J end by 10 bases, with 17 bases between. Germline CDR1 SGHRS, CDR2 YFSETQ. The full variable domain, completed using reference TRBV5-1 and TRBJ1-4, is KAGVTQTPRYLIKTRGQQVTLSCSPISGHRSVSWYQQTPGQGLQFLFEYFSETQRNKGNFPGRFSGRQFSNSRSEMNVSTLELGDSALYLCASSLDSQGGKLFFGSGTQLSVL.

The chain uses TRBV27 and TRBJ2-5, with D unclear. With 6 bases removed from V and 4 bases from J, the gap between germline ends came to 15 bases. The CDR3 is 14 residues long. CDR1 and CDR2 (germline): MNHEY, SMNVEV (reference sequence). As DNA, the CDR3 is TGTGCCAGCAGCTCTCCCGCCCTGGGAGAGACCCAGTACTTC. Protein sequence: CASSSPALGETQYF.

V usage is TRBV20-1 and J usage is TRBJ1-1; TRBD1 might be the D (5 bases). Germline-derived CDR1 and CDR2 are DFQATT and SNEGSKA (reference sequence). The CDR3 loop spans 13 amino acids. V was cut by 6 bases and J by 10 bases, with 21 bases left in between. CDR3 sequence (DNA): TGCAGTGCCGTGAAGCAGGCGGGGCGGGGAGCTTTCTTT. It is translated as CSAVKQAGRGAFF.

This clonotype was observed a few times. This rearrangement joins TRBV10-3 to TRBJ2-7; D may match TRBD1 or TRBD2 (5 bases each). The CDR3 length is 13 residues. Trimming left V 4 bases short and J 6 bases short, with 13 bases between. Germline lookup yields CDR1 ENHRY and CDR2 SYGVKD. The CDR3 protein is CAISVGVVSEQYV. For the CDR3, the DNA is TGTGCCATCAGTGTGGGGGTAGTTAGCGAGCAGTACGTC.

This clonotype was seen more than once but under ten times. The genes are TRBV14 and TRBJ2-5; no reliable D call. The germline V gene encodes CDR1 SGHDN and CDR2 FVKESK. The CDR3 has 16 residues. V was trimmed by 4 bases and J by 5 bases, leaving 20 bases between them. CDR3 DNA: TGTGCCAGCAGCCGATCGGGCTCATACTTCGAGGAGACCCAGTACTTC. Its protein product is CASSRSGSYFEETQYF.

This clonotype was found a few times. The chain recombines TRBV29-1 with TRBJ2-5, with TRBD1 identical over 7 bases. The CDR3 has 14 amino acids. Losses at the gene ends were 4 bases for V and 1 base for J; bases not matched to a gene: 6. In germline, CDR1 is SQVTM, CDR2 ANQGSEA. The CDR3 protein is CSVGQRTGQETQYF. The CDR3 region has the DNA TGCAGCGTTGGGCAGCGGACAGGCCAAGAGACCCAGTACTTC. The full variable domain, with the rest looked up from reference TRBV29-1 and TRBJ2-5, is SAVISQKPSRDICQRGTSLTIQCQVDSQVTMMFWYRQQPGQSLTLIATANQGSEATYESGFVIDKFPISRPNLTFSTLTVSNMSPEDSSIYLCSVGQRTGQETQYFGPGTRLLVL.

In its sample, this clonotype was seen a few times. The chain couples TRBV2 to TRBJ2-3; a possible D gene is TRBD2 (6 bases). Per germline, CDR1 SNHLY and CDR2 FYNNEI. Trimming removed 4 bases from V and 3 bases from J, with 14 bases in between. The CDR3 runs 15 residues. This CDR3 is CASSVGGRLTDTQYF. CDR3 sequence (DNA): TGTGCCAGCAGTGTTGGGGGGAGACTTACAGATACGCAGTATTTT. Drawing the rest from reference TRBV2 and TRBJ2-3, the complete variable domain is EPEVTQTPSHQVTQMGQEVILRCVPISNHLYFYWYRQILGQKVEFLVSFYNNEISEKSEIFDDQFSVERPDGSNFTLKIRSTKLEDSAMYFCASSVGGRLTDTQYFGPGTRLTVL.

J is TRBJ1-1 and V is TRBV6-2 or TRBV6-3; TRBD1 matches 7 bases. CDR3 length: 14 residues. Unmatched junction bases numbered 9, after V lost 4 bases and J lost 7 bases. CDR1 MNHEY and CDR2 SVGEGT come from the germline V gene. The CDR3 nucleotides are TGTGCCAGCAGTTGGCTTACAGGGGAGGATGAAGCTTTCTTT. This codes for CASSWLTGEDEAFF.

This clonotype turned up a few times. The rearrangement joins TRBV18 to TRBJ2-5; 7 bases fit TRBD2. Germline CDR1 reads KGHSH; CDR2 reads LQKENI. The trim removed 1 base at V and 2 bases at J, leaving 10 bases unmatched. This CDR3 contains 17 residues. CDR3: CASSPLRRGGGQETQYF. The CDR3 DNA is TGTGCCAGCTCACCACTCAGGCGCGGGGGAGGGCAAGAGACCCAGTACTTC.

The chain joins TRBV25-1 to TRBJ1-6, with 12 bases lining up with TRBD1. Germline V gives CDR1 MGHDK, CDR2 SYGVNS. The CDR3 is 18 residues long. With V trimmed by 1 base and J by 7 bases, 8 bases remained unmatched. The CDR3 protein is CASSEWGQGAGSNSPLHF. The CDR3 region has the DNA TGTGCCAGCAGTGAATGGGGACAGGGGGCCGGCTCGAATTCACCCCTCCACTTT.